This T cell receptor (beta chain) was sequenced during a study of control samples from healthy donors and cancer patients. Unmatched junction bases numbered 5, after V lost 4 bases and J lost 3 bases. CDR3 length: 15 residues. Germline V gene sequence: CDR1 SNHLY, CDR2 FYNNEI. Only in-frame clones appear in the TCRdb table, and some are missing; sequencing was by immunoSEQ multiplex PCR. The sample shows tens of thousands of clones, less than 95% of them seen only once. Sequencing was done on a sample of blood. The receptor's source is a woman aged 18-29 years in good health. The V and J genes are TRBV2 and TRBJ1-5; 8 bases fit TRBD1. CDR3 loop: CASSVQGDLNQPQHF. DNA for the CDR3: TGTGCCAGCAGTGTACAGGGGGACCTCAATCAGCCCCAGCATTTT.